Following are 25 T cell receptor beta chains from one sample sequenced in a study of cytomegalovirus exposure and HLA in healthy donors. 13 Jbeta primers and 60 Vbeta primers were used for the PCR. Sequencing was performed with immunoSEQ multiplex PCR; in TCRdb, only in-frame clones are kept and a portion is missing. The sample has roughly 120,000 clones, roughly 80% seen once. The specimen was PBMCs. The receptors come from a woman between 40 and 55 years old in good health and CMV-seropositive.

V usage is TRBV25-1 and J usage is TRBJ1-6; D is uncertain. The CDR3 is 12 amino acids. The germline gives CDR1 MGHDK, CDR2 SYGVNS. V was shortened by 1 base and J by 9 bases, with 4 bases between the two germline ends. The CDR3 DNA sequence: TGTGCCAGCAGTGAATTCCGTTCACCCCTCCACTTT. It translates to CASSEFRSPLHF.

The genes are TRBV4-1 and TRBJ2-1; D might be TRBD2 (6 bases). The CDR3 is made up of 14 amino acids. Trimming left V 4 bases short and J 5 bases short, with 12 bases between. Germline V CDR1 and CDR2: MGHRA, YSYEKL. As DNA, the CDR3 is TGCGCCAGCAGCCCTCGGGGGAGAGACAATGAGCAGTTCTTC. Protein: CASSPRGRDNEQFF.

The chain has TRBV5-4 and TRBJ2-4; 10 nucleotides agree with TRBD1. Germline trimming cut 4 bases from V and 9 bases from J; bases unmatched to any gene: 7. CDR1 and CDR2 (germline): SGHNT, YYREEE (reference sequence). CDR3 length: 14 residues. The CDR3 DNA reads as TGTGCCAGCAGCCCGGGACAGGGGATGGGCATTCAGTACTTC. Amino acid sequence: CASSPGQGMGIQYF.

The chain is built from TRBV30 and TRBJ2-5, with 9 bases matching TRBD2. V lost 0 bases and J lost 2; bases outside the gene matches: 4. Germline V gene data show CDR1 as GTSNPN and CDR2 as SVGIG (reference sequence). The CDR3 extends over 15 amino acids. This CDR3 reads CAWSVPTSGQETQYF. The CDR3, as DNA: TGTGCCTGGAGTGTACCGACTAGCGGACAAGAGACCCAGTACTTC.

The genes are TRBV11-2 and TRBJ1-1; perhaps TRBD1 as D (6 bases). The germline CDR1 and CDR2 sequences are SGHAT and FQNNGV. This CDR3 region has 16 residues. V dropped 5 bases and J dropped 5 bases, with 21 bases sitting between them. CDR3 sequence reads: CASSQRTAERGTEAFF. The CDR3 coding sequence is TGTGCCAGCAGCCAGCGGACAGCGGAACGAGGGACTGAAGCTTTCTTT.

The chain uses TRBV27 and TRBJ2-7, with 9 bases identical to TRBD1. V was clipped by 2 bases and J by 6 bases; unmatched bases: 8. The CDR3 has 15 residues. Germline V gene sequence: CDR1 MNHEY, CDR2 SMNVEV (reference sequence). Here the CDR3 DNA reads TGTGCCAGCAGTTTAACGGGACAGGGCCCTCTCGAGCAGTACTTC. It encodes CASSLTGQGPLEQYF.

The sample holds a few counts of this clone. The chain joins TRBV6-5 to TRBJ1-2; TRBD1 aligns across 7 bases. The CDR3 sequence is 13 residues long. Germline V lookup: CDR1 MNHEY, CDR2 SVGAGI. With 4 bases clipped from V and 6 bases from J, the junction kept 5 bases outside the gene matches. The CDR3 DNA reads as TGTGCCAGCAGTTTCAAGGGGGCGCATGGCTACACCTTC. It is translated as CASSFKGAHGYTF.

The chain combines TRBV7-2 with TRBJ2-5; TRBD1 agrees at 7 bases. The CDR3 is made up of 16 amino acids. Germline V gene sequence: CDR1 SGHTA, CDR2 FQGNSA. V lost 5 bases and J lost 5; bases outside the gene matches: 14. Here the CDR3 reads CASSPNSQIQGETQYF. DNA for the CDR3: TGTGCCAGCAGCCCCAACTCCCAAATACAGGGGGAGACCCAGTACTTC.

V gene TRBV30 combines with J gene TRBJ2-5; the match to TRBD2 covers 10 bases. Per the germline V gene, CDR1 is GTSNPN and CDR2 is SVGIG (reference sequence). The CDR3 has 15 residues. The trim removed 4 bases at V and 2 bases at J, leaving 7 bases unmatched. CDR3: CAWKLAGAGQETQYF. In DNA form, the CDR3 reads TGTGCCTGGAAGCTAGCGGGAGCGGGGCAAGAGACCCAGTACTTC. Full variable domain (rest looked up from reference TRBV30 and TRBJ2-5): SQTIHQWPATLVQPVGSPLSLECTVEGTSNPNLYWYRQAAGRGLQLLFYSVGIGQISSEVPQNLSASRPQDRQFILSSKKLLLSDSGFYLCAWKLAGAGQETQYFGPGTRLLVL.

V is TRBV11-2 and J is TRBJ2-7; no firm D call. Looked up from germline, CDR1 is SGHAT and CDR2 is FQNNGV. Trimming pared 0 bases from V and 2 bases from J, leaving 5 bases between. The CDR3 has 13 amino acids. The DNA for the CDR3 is TGTGCCAGCAGCTTAGATCACACCTACGAGCAGTACTTC. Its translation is CASSLDHTYEQYF.

Here the CDR3 reads CASSWIGEASNQPQHF. CDR3 in DNA: TGTGCCAGTAGTTGGATCGGAGAGGCTAGCAATCAGCCCCAGCATTTT. The chain uses TRBV19 and TRBJ1-5, with D hard to call. Germline CDR1 and CDR2: LNHDA and SQIVND (reference sequence). V shed 5 bases and J shed 0 bases, with 14 bases lying between them. This CDR3 has 16 residues.

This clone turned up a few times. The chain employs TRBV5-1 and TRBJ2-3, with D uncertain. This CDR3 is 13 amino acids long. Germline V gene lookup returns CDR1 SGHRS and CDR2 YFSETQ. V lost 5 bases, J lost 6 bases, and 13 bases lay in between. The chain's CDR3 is CASSVSQADTQYF. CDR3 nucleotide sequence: TGCGCCAGCAGTGTCAGCCAGGCGGATACGCAGTATTTT.

CDR3 sequence (DNA): TGCGCCAGCAGCTTGGCCCAGGCGGGAGATACGCAGTATTTT. Residues: CASSLAQAGDTQYF. This chain links TRBV5-1 with TRBJ2-3, with a tentative D call TRBD2 (5 bases). Trimming pared 0 bases from V and 5 bases from J, leaving 10 bases between. The CDR3 length is 14 residues. Germline CDR1 reads SGHRS; CDR2 reads YFSETQ.

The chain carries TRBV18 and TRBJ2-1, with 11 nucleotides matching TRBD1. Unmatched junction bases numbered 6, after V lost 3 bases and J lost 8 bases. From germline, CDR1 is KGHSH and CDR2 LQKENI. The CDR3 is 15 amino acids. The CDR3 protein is CASSPRTGGTYEQFF. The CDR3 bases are TGTGCCAGCTCACCTCGGACAGGGGGCACGTATGAGCAGTTCTTC.

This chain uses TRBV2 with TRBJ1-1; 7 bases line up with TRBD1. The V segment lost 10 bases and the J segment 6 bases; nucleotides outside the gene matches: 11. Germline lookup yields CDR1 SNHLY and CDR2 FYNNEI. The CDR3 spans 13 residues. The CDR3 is CAILKGAPAEAFF. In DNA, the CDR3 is TGTGCCATTTTGAAGGGGGCGCCGGCTGAAGCTTTCTTT.

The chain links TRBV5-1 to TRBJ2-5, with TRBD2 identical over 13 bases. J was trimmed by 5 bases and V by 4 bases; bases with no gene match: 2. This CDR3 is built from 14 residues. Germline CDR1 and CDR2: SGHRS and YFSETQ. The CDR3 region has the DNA TGCGCCAGCAGCCCACTAGCGGGAGGGGAGACCCAGTACTTC. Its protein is CASSPLAGGETQYF.

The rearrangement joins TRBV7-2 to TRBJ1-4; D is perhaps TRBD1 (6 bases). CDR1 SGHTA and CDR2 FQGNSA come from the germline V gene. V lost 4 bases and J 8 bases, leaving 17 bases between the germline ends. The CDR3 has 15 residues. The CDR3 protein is CASSSAQGIGEKLFF. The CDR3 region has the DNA TGTGCCAGCAGCTCAGCCCAGGGGATAGGAGAAAAACTGTTTTTT.

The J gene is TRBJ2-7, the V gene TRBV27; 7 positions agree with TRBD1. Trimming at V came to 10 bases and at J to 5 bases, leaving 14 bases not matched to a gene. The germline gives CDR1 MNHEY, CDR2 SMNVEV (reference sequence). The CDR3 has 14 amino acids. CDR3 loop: CATWQKGGSNEQYF. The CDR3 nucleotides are TGTGCCACCTGGCAGAAAGGGGGCTCGAACGAGCAGTACTTC.

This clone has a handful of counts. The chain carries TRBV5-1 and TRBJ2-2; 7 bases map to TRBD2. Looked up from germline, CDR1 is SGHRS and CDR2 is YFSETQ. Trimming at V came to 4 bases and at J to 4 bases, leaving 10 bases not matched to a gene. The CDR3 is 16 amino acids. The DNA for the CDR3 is TGCGCCAGCAGCCCCACCACAGGCGGGAGCACCGGGGAGCTGTTTTTT. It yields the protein CASSPTTGGSTGELFF.

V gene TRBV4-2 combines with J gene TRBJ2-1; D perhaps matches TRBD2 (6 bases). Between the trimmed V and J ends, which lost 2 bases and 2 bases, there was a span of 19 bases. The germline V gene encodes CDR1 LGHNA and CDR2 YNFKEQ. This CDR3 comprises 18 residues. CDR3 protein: CASSQLVLTGAAYNEQFF. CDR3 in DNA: TGTGCCAGCAGCCAACTCGTCCTCACGGGAGCGGCCTACAATGAGCAGTTCTTC.

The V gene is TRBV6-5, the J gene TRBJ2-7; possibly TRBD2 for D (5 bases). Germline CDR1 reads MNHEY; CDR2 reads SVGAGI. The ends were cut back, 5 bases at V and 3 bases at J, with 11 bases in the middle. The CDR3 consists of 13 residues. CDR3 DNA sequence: TGTGCCAGCAGTAGGGCCGAGGGCTACGAGCAGTACTTC. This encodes CASSRAEGYEQYF.

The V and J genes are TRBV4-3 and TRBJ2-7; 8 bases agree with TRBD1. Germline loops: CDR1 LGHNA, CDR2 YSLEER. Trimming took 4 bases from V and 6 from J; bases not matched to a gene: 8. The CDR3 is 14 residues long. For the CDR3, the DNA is TGCGCCAGCAGCCTACGGGGACAGGTGAGCGAGCAGTACTTC. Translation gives CASSLRGQVSEQYF.

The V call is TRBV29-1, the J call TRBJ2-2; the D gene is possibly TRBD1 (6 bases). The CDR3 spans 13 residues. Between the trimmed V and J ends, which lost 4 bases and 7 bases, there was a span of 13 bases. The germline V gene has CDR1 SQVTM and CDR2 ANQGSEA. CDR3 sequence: CSVAYRVGGELFF. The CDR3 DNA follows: TGCAGCGTTGCCTACAGGGTTGGCGGGGAGCTGTTTTTT.

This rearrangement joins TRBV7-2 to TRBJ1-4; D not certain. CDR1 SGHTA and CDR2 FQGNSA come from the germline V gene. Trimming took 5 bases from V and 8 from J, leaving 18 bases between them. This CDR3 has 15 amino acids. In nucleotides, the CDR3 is TGTGCCAGCAGCCGCTTGGGAGGCACTACGGAAAAACTGTTTTTT. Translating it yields CASSRLGGTTEKLFF.

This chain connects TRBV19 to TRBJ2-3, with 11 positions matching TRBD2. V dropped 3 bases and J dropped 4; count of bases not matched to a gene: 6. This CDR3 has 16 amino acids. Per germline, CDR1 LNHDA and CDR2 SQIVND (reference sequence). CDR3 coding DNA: TGTGCCAGTAGTATTGGACTAGCGGGCACAGCAGATACGCAGTATTTT. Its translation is CASSIGLAGTADTQYF.